This T cell receptor beta chain was found in a study of shared clonotypes between healthy human individuals. This table comes from immunoSEQ multiplex PCR, and its TCRdb copy is limited to in-frame clones, with some not included. Counted here are about 2 million clones, roughly 94% occurring once; the ten biggest clones make up 1% to 1.5%. The naive CD8 population came from CD45RO-negative cells selected for CCR7, without terminally differentiated effector memory CD45RA+ cells. With 4 bases clipped from V and 6 bases from J, the junction kept 11 bases outside the gene matches. CDR3 length: 16 amino acids. The germline V gene has CDR1 SGHAT and CDR2 FQNNGV.

This chain links TRBV11-2 with TRBJ2-7; TRBD2 agrees at 11 bases. This receptor was obtained from a man younger than 35 in good health. Sequenced material: naive CD8+ T cells sorted from blood. The CDR3 is CASSSSSGRHLSEQYF. In DNA form, the CDR3 reads TGTGCCAGCAGCTCCTCTAGCGGGAGGCACTTAAGCGAGCAGTACTTC.